The 26 T cell receptor beta chains given below trace back to one sample, sequenced in a study of T cell repertoires in cytomegalovirus infection (dated by TCRdb to between 2018 and 2021). Sequencing relied on an Illumina HiSeq 1500. The public reads were run again by TCRdb, first through fastp at Q25 and then through MiXCR, and only productive beta chains were kept. CDR3 protein duplicates are merged, each entry listing the most common genes and DNA. This sample comprises about 260,000 distinct CDR3 sequences, roughly an eighth of them detected only once. The top ten clones comprise around 9.5% of the sample. Sample: PBMCs. The receptors stem from a human donor in good health (CMV status not recorded). Some clones in this sample may be carry-over from other donors' samples.

This clonotype has ten or more counts. CDR3 DNA sequence: TGCGCCAGCAGCCAGAATCTAGCGGGAGCGGGTACCGGGGAGCTGTTTTTT. Amino acids: CASSQNLAGAGTGELFF. The rearrangement joins TRBV4-1 to TRBJ2-2, with 10 bases lining up with TRBD2. Trimming took 3 bases from V and 5 from J; bases not matched to a gene: 9. Germline lookup yields CDR1 MGHRA and CDR2 YSYEKL. The CDR3 loop spans 17 amino acids.

The rearrangement links TRBV6-5 to TRBJ1-2; D is undetermined. The CDR3 runs to 13 residues. CDR1 is MNHEY and CDR2 is SVGAGI in the germline V gene. V lost 6 bases and J 7 bases, leaving 15 bases between the germline ends. DNA for the CDR3: TGTGCCAGCAGACTGGTTTTTTCGGCTGGCTACACCTTC. Translated: CASRLVFSAGYTF.

The J gene is TRBJ2-5, the V gene TRBV20-1; D might be TRBD1 or TRBD2, each matching 5 bases. This CDR3 contains 13 residues. Trimming removed 3 bases at V and 5 bases at J, with 13 bases between. Germline assignment: CDR1 DFQATT and CDR2 SNEGSKA (reference sequence). The CDR3: CSASVLWGETQYF. CDR3 bases: TGCAGTGCTAGTGTGCTCTGGGGGGAGACCCAGTACTTC.

In this sample, this clonotype turned up many times. The gene calls are TRBV7-2 and TRBJ1-4; TRBD1 might be the D (5 bases). Germline lookup yields CDR1 SGHTA and CDR2 FQGNSA. The CDR3 is 15 amino acids. Trimming cost V 5 bases and J 2 bases, with 12 bases left between them. CDR3 nucleotide sequence: TGTGCCAGCAGCCCGGACAAGGCGACTAATGAAAAACTGTTTTTT. Protein product: CASSPDKATNEKLFF.

Many counts were recorded for this clonotype. This rearrangement joins TRBV20-1 to TRBJ1-1; no definite D call. Germline V gene data show CDR1 as DFQATT and CDR2 as SNEGSKA (reference sequence). The CDR3 length is 11 residues. V lost 6 bases, J lost 4 bases, and 9 bases lay in between. CDR3 loop: CSAKSPTEAFF. The CDR3 DNA is TGCAGTGCCAAAAGTCCCACTGAAGCTTTCTTT.

This clonotype was found a few times. The J gene is TRBJ2-7, the V gene TRBV20-1, with 8 bases fitting TRBD2. This CDR3 spans 13 amino acids. From germline, CDR1 is DFQATT and CDR2 SNEGSKA (reference sequence). J gave up 3 bases and V 3 bases, and 4 bases lay outside the gene matches. Here the CDR3 DNA reads TGCAGTGCTAGCGGGAGGGCCATCTACGAGCAGTACTTC. Translating it yields CSASGRAIYEQYF.

The table lists this clonotype with a few counts. This chain connects TRBV28 to TRBJ2-7; perhaps TRBD1 as D (6 bases). This CDR3 has 14 residues. CDR1 is MDHEN and CDR2 is SYDVKM in the germline V gene. The ends were cut back, 7 bases at V and 3 bases at J, with 16 bases in the middle. The CDR3 spells CASTRAGANYEQYF. CDR3 DNA sequence: TGTGCCAGCACTAGGGCAGGGGCTAACTACGAGCAGTACTTC.

This clonotype appeared many times. This chain links TRBV7-2 with TRBJ1-6; D remains unclear. The V end was cut by 4 bases, the J end by 5 bases, with 3 bases between. CDR1 SGHTA and CDR2 FQGNSA come from the germline V gene. The CDR3 is 12 residues long. CDR3: CASSSNNSPLHF. The DNA of the CDR3 is TGTGCCAGCAGCTCGAATAATTCACCCCTCCACTTT.

This clonotype has more than one count but fewer than ten. The V and J genes are TRBV4-2 and TRBJ2-2, with 10 positions matching TRBD2. Unmatched junction bases numbered 10, after V lost 3 bases and J lost 6 bases. The CDR3 is 17 amino acids. Germline V gives CDR1 LGHNA, CDR2 YNFKEQ. This CDR3 is CASSHEPRAGGAGELFF. As DNA, the CDR3 is TGTGCCAGCAGCCATGAACCCCGAGCGGGAGGGGCCGGGGAGCTGTTTTTT.

The J gene is TRBJ2-5, the V gene TRBV5-1, with D uncertain. V was shortened by 5 bases and J by 4 bases, with 12 bases between the two germline ends. This CDR3 contains 13 residues. CDR1 is SGHRS and CDR2 is YFSETQ in the germline V gene. The CDR3 DNA reads TGCGCCAGCAGGTGGACGCGGACAGAGACCCAGTACTTC. Translation: CASRWTRTETQYF.

V is TRBV4-1 and J is TRBJ1-5, with D unresolved. The CDR3 contains 14 residues. Germline CDR1 reads MGHRA; CDR2 reads YSYEKL. The V and J ends lost 5 bases and 0 bases respectively, with 8 bases between them. CDR3 sequence reads: CASSSDHSNQPQHF. The DNA of the CDR3 is TGCGCCAGCAGCTCAGACCATAGCAATCAGCCCCAGCATTTT.

This clonotype was observed at least ten times. The gene calls are TRBV7-8 and TRBJ1-5, with TRBD1 matching 8 bases. V lost 3 bases, J lost 5 bases, and 3 bases stayed unmatched. This CDR3 is built from 14 residues. The germline V gene encodes CDR1 SGHVS and CDR2 FQNEAQ. In DNA, the CDR3 is TGTGCCAGCAGCTTGGACAGGGCTCATCAGCCCCAGCATTTT. Protein product: CASSLDRAHQPQHF.

The genes are TRBV29-1 and TRBJ2-5, with 7 bases aligning to TRBD1. CDR3 size: 14 residues. V shed 4 bases and J 4 bases; nucleotides not matched to a gene: 9. CDR1 and CDR2 from the germline V gene are SQVTM and ANQGSEA. In DNA, the CDR3 is TGCAGCGTTGTCCAAAACAGGGGCGGAGAGACCCAGTACTTC. Protein: CSVVQNRGGETQYF. Together with reference TRBV29-1 and TRBJ2-5, the CDR3 gives the full variable domain: SAVISQKPSRDICQRGTSLTIQCQVDSQVTMMFWYRQQPGQSLTLIATANQGSEATYESGFVIDKFPISRPNLTFSTLTVSNMSPEDSSIYLCSVVQNRGGETQYFGPGTRLLVL.

This clonotype was seen more than once but under ten times. The rearrangement links TRBV5-1 to TRBJ1-1; the D is unclear. The V end was cut by 0 bases, the J end by 4 bases, with 10 bases between. Germline V gene lookup returns CDR1 SGHRS and CDR2 YFSETQ. The CDR3 sequence is 14 residues long. CDR3 residues: CASSLDGSSTEAFF. DNA for the CDR3: TGCGCCAGCAGCTTGGACGGCAGTTCCACTGAAGCTTTCTTT.

This clonotype was observed a handful of times. The chain links TRBV18 to TRBJ2-7; TRBD2 agrees at 13 bases. Trimming took 2 bases from V and 6 from J; bases not matched to a gene: 7. Germline lookup yields CDR1 KGHSH and CDR2 LQKENI. The CDR3 loop spans 16 amino acids. The CDR3 spells CASSPELAGGYGEQYF. The CDR3 DNA reads as TGTGCCAGCTCACCAGAACTAGCGGGAGGGTACGGCGAGCAGTACTTC.

This clonotype was detected only a few times. The chain carries TRBV5-4 and TRBJ1-5; 8 nucleotides align to TRBD1. Looked up from germline, CDR1 is SGHNT and CDR2 is YYREEE (reference sequence). Trimming cost V 1 base and J 12 bases; bases outside gene matches: 12. The CDR3 is 15 residues long. The CDR3 DNA sequence: TGTGCCAGCAGCTTGCAGGGGGCACAATCAGCTGACCAGCATTTT. Amino acids: CASSLQGAQSADQHF.

This clonotype was observed many times. The chain combines TRBV7-6 with TRBJ2-2; D tentatively reads TRBD1 or TRBD2 (6 bases each). Germline CDR1 is SGHVS and CDR2 is FNYEAQ. The CDR3 totals 18 residues. V lost 7 bases and J 7 bases, leaving 28 bases between the germline ends. CDR3 region: CASTWKGDSRDKIGELFF. DNA for the CDR3: TGTGCCAGCACGTGGAAGGGGGACTCGAGGGACAAGATCGGGGAGCTGTTTTTT.

This chain connects TRBV25-1 to TRBJ2-5; D is tentatively TRBD1 or TRBD2 (5 bases each). V was cut by 1 base and J by 1 base, with 10 bases left in between. Germline V gives CDR1 MGHDK, CDR2 SYGVNS. The CDR3 loop spans 15 amino acids. The CDR3 sequence: CASSELGDLQETQYF. For the CDR3, the DNA is TGTGCCAGCAGTGAATTGGGGGACCTCCAAGAGACCCAGTACTTC.

This clonotype was counted a few times. The J gene is TRBJ2-7, the V gene TRBV5-1; tentatively, D is TRBD1 or TRBD2 (5 bases each). Per germline, CDR1 SGHRS and CDR2 YFSETQ. There are 17 residues in the CDR3. With 4 bases removed from V and 0 bases from J, the gap between germline ends came to 20 bases. In DNA form, the CDR3 reads TGCGCCAGCAGCGGGGGACCCCTGAACCAAGGCTCCTACGAGCAGTACTTC. Its protein is CASSGGPLNQGSYEQYF.

On this clonotype: A clone one base away is much larger, so this may be a read error. This chain connects TRBV10-3 to TRBJ2-7, with 7 bases that match TRBD1. J lost 2 bases, V lost 3 bases, and 4 bases had no gene match. Germline V gene lookup returns CDR1 ENHRY and CDR2 SYGVKD. This CDR3 region has 14 residues. The CDR3 protein is CAISDDRATYEQYF. CDR3 nucleotide sequence: TGTGCCATCAGTGACGACAGGGCCACCTACGAGCAGTACTTC.

This clonotype has ten or more counts. This sequence joins TRBV5-6 and TRBJ2-2; the D is unclear. Germline CDR1 and CDR2: SGHDT and YYEEEE. The CDR3 runs to 14 residues. V was clipped by 1 base and J by 1 base, with 5 bases between them. The CDR3 is CASSLYMNTGELFF. The CDR3 nucleotides read TGTGCCAGCAGCTTGTACATGAACACCGGGGAGCTGTTTTTT.

This clonotype was observed at least ten times. This chain links TRBV7-2 with TRBJ2-1; 13 nucleotides line up with TRBD2. Germline V gene data show CDR1 as SGHTA and CDR2 as FQGNSA. J lost 7 bases, V lost 5 bases, and 5 bases had no gene match. The length of the CDR3 is 15 residues. The CDR3 loop is CASSPLAGGPNEQFF. CDR3 bases: TGTGCCAGCAGCCCACTAGCGGGAGGGCCGAATGAGCAGTTCTTC.

In its sample, this clonotype was seen a few times. The CDR3 DNA reads TGTGCCAGCAAAGGGGGGGGGGGGAGGGGGAACAATGAGCAGTTCTTC. Protein: CASKGGGGRGNNEQFF. The chain employs TRBV7-8 and TRBJ2-1; weak D call: TRBD2 (7 bases). The CDR3 extends over 16 amino acids. Germline lookup yields CDR1 SGHVS and CDR2 FQNEAQ. Deletions cut 7 bases from V and 5 bases from J, with 21 bases between.

The chain recombines TRBV5-4 with TRBJ1-2; 7 positions agree with TRBD1. Germline V CDR1 and CDR2: SGHNT, YYREEE (reference sequence). The trim removed 1 base at V and 2 bases at J, leaving 5 bases unmatched. The CDR3 sequence is 15 residues long. CDR3: CASSLYRGSNYGYTF. The DNA of the CDR3 is TGTGCCAGCAGCTTGTACAGGGGATCGAACTATGGCTACACCTTC. The entire variable domain, with the rest obtained from reference TRBV5-4 and TRBJ1-2, is as follows: ETGVTQSPTHLIKTRGQQVTLRCSSQSGHNTVSWYQQALGQGPQFIFQYYREEENGRGNFPPRFSGLQFPNYSSELNVNALELDDSALYLCASSLYRGSNYGYTFGSGTRLTVV.

This chain uses TRBV29-1 with TRBJ2-3, with no clear D. The CDR3 spans 15 residues. Germline V CDR1 and CDR2: SQVTM, ANQGSEA. V was pared by 6 bases and J by 7 bases, with 23 bases between. The CDR3, as DNA: TGCAGCGTCTCACCATCTCTTCGAAACTTAAATACGCAGTATTTT. Translating gives CSVSPSLRNLNTQYF.

V gene TRBV11-2 combines with J gene TRBJ2-1, with 7 bases matching TRBD1. Trimming removed 5 bases from V and 2 bases from J; junction bases left unmatched: 6. This CDR3 is built from 15 residues. Germline CDR1 SGHAT, CDR2 FQNNGV. The CDR3 nucleotides are TGTGCCAGCAGCCCACAGGGGCCGGCCTACAATGAGCAGTTCTTC. Translation gives CASSPQGPAYNEQFF. Full variable domain (remainder filled in from reference TRBV11-2 and TRBJ2-1): EAGVAQSPRYKIIEKRQSVAFWCNPISGHATLYWYQQILGQGPKLLIQFQNNGVVDDSQLPKDRFSAERLKGVDSTLKIQPAKLEDSAVYLCASSPQGPAYNEQFFGPGTRLTVL.